Listed here are 14 T cell receptor beta chains from one sample, sequenced in a study of long-term antiretroviral therapy in people with HIV. A v3.0 immunoSEQ assay was performed at survey level. Clones were read by immunoSEQ multiplex PCR, and TCRdb kept only the in-frame ones, dropping some. The sample shows 24,000 or so clones, approximately 95% of them seen only once. This specimen consisted of unsorted PBMCs, obtained 4.9 years after starting antiretroviral therapy. Receptors were obtained from a woman in her forties or fifties with HIV.

V usage is TRBV7-2 and J usage is TRBJ2-3, with 7 positions matching TRBD1. The CDR3 length is 13 residues. Germline trimming cut 5 bases from V and 4 bases from J; bases unmatched to any gene: 3. The germline V gene encodes CDR1 SGHTA and CDR2 FQGNSA. The CDR3 DNA is TGTGCCAGCAGCCTACAGGGGTCAGATACGCAGTATTTT. It codes for CASSLQGSDTQYF. Full variable domain (missing parts from reference TRBV7-2 and TRBJ2-3): GAGVSQSPSNKVTEKGKDVELRCDPISGHTALYWYRQSLGQGLEFLIYFQGNSAPDKSGLPSDRFSAERTGGSVSTLTIQRTQQEDSAVYLCASSLQGSDTQYFGPGTRLTVL.

V and J are TRBV27 and TRBJ2-1, with TRBD2 matching 8 bases. The CDR3 loop spans 15 amino acids. CDR1 and CDR2 (germline): MNHEY, SMNVEV (reference sequence). After removal of 2 bases from V and 3 bases from J, the junction contained 3 bases not matched to a gene. CDR3 DNA: TGTGCCAGCAGTTTACCTAGCGGGCTCTACAATGAGCAGTTCTTC. Translating it yields CASSLPSGLYNEQFF.

The chain uses TRBV7-9 and TRBJ2-1; TRBD1 matches 8 bases. Unmatched junction bases numbered 6, after V lost 5 bases and J lost 0 bases. This CDR3 spans 16 amino acids. Germline CDR1 is SEHNR and CDR2 is FQNEAQ (reference sequence). CDR3: CASSPNTGGSYNEQFF. The CDR3 DNA is TGTGCCAGCAGCCCAAATACAGGGGGCTCCTACAATGAGCAGTTCTTC.

This chain uses TRBV5-1 with TRBJ2-7, with 11 bases fitting TRBD2. Germline V gives CDR1 SGHRS, CDR2 YFSETQ. V lost 3 bases, J lost 7 bases, and 9 bases stayed unmatched. The CDR3 consists of 15 residues. The CDR3 loop reads CASSSATSGIGEQYF. The DNA of the CDR3 is TGCGCCAGCAGCTCGGCGACTAGCGGGATTGGAGAGCAGTACTTC.

This chain links TRBV6-5 with TRBJ1-5; D remains unclear. V lost 4 bases and J 2 bases, leaving 12 bases between the germline ends. Germline CDR1 reads MNHEY; CDR2 reads SVGAGI. CDR3 length: 15 amino acids. The CDR3 bases are TGTGCCAGCAGTTTCAGTCCCCGGGGCAATCAGCCCCAGCATTTT. This translates into CASSFSPRGNQPQHF.

The chain links TRBV29-1 to TRBJ1-1; TRBD1 aligns across 8 bases. Trimming at V came to 1 base and at J to 4 bases, leaving 5 bases not matched to a gene. This CDR3 is 14 amino acids long. Germline loops: CDR1 SQVTM, CDR2 ANQGSEA. CDR3 coding DNA: TGCAGCGTTGAAGCCCTGACAGGGGTCACTGAAGCTTTCTTT. It is translated as CSVEALTGVTEAFF.

This chain joins TRBV15 and TRBJ2-1; 7 nucleotides agree with TRBD1. The CDR3 runs to 16 residues. The germline gives CDR1 LNHNV, CDR2 YYDKDF (reference sequence). J lost 1 base, V lost 4 bases, and 7 bases had no gene match. CDR3 residues: CATSIDRVGSYNEQFF. For the CDR3, the DNA is TGTGCCACCAGCATAGACAGGGTTGGGTCCTACAATGAGCAGTTCTTC.

V is TRBV5-4 and J is TRBJ1-4, with D tentatively TRBD1 (5 bases). CDR1 and CDR2 (germline): SGHNT, YYREEE (reference sequence). CDR3 size: 14 residues. Trimming cost V 2 bases and J 7 bases, with 12 bases left between them. CDR3: CASSFAVGGEKLFF. The CDR3 DNA reads as TGTGCCAGCAGCTTCGCTGTCGGGGGTGAAAAACTGTTTTTT.

This chain uses TRBV11-2 with TRBJ1-3; 7 bases are a match to TRBD1. This CDR3 spans 16 amino acids. V trimming: 8 bases; J trimming: 0 bases; junction bases outside the gene matches: 10. The germline V gene has CDR1 SGHAT and CDR2 FQNNGV. The CDR3 DNA follows: TGTGCCAGCCTGCCCGGGACAGTTCTCTCTGGAAACACCATATATTTT. It translates to CASLPGTVLSGNTIYF.

A single count supports this clone. The chain is built from TRBV5-1 and TRBJ2-3; perhaps TRBD2 as D (5 bases). V shed 0 bases and J shed 0 bases, with 8 bases lying between them. Germline CDR1 is SGHRS and CDR2 is YFSETQ. The CDR3 contains 15 residues. For the CDR3, the DNA is TGCGCCAGCAGCTTGGGGGGAGCTAGCACAGATACGCAGTATTTT. Its protein is CASSLGGASTDTQYF.

This chain uses TRBV19 with TRBJ2-1, with D possibly TRBD2 on 6 matching bases. This CDR3 contains 13 residues. Per the germline V gene, CDR1 is LNHDA and CDR2 is SQIVND (reference sequence). V was trimmed by 7 bases and J by 6 bases, leaving 13 bases between them. CDR3 protein: CASTGASGNEQFF. In DNA, the CDR3 is TGTGCCAGTACGGGAGCCTCCGGCAATGAGCAGTTCTTC.

The J gene is TRBJ2-1, the V gene TRBV28; TRBD2 might be the D (6 bases). Trimming removed 6 bases at V and 4 bases at J, with 7 bases between. The CDR3 is 12 amino acids. Germline assignment: CDR1 MDHEN and CDR2 SYDVKM. The CDR3 is CASRGGYNEQFF. The CDR3 bases are TGTGCCAGCAGGGGGGGATACAATGAGCAGTTCTTC.

This chain uses TRBV19 with TRBJ2-1; a possible D gene is TRBD2 (6 bases). Trimming removed 5 bases from V and 2 bases from J, with 7 bases in between. The CDR3 consists of 13 residues. Per the germline V gene, CDR1 is LNHDA and CDR2 is SQIVND (reference sequence). CDR3 DNA sequence: TGTGCCAGTAGTGTAGCGGCCTACAATGAGCAGTTCTTC. Protein sequence: CASSVAAYNEQFF.

The CDR3 DNA is TGTGCCTGGAGCCCCCGCCTGAACACTGAAGCTTTCTTT. Its translation is CAWSPRLNTEAFF. The chain carries TRBV30 and TRBJ1-1; D unclear. V lost 3 bases and J lost 0, with 8 bases in between. CDR1 GTSNPN and CDR2 SVGIG come from the germline V gene (reference sequence). The CDR3 runs to 13 residues.